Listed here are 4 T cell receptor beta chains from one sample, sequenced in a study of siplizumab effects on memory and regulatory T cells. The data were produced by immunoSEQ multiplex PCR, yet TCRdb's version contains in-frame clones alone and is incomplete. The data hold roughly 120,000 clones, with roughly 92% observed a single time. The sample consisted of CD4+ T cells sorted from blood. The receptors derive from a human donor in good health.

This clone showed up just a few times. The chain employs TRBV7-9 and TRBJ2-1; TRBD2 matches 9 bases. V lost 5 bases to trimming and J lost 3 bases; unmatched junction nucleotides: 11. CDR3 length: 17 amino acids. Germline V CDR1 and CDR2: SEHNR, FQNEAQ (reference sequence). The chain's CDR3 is CASSLQIAGVVYNEQFF. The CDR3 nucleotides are TGTGCCAGCAGCCTACAAATAGCGGGAGTGGTCTACAATGAGCAGTTCTTC. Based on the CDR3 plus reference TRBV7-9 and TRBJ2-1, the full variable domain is DTGVSQNPRHKITKRGQNVTFRCDPISEHNRLYWYRQTLGQGPEFLTYFQNEAQLEKSRLLSDRFSAERPKGSFSTLEIQRTEQGDSAMYLCASSLQIAGVVYNEQFFGPGTRLTVL.

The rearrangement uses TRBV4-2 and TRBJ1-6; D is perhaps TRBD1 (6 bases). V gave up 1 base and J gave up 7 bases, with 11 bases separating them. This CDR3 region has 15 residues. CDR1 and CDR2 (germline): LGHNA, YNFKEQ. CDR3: CASSQVGGVNSPLHF. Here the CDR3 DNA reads TGTGCCAGCAGCCAAGTGGGGGGCGTGAATTCACCCCTCCACTTT.

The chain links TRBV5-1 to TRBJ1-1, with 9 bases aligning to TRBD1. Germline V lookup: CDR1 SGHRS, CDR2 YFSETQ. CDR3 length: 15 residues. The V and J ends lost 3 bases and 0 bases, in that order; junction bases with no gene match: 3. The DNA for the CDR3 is TGCGCCAGCAGCTGGGGGGACAGGGTGAACACTGAAGCTTTCTTT. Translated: CASSWGDRVNTEAFF.

Here the CDR3 reads CASSILPLAGGPREQYF. For the CDR3, the DNA is TGTGCCAGCAGTATCCTACCACTAGCGGGGGGCCCTCGCGAGCAGTACTTC. The chain links TRBV27 to TRBJ2-7, with 12 bases fitting TRBD2. V lost 5 bases and J lost 6; bases outside the gene matches: 14. CDR1 and CDR2 from the germline V gene are MNHEY and SMNVEV (reference sequence). The CDR3 runs to 17 residues.